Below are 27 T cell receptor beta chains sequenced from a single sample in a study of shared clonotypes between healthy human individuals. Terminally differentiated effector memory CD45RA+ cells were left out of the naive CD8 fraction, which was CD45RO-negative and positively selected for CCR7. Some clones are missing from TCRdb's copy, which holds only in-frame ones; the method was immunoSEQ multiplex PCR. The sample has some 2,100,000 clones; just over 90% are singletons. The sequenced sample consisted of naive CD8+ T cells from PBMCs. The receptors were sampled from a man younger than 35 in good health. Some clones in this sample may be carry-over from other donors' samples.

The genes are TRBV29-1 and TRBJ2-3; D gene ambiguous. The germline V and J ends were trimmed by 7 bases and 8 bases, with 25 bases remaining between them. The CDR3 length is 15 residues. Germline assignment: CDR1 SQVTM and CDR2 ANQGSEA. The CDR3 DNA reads TGCAGCGCACTTTCGGACCGGGTCTCGAGGATTACGCAGTATTTT. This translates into CSALSDRVSRITQYF.

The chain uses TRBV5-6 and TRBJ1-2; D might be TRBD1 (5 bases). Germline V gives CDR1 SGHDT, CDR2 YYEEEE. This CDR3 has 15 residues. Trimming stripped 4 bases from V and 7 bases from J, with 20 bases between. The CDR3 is CASSRGEVGVPGYTF. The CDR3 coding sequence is TGTGCCAGCAGCCGCGGAGAAGTGGGGGTCCCTGGCTACACCTTC.

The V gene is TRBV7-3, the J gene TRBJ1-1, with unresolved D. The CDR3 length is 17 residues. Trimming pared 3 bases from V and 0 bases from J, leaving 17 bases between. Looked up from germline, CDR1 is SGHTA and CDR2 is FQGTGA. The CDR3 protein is CASSFHSPTAMNTEAFF. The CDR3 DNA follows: TGTGCCAGCAGCTTCCATTCTCCCACAGCTATGAACACTGAAGCTTTCTTT.

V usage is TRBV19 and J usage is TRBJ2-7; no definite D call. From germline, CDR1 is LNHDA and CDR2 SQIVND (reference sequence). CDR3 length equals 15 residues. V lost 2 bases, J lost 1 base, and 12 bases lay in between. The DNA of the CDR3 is TGTGCCAGTAGTATAACGGCGGCTAGGTCCTACGAGCAGTACTTC. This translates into CASSITAARSYEQYF.

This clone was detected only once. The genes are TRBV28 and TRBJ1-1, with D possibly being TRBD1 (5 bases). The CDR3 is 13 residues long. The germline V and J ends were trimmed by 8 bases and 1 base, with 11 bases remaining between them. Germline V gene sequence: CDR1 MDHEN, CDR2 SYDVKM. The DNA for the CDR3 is TGTGCCAGCGGGGGAAGGCAGAACACTGAAGCTTTCTTT. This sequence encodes CASGGRQNTEAFF. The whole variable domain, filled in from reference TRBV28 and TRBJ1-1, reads DVKVTQSSRYLVKRTGEKVFLECVQDMDHENMFWYRQDPGLGLRLIYFSYDVKMKEKGDIPEGYSVSREKKERFSLILESASTNQTSMYLCASGGRQNTEAFFGQGTRLTVV.

The CDR3 nucleotides read TGTGCCAGCAGAAGGCTCCCGGAGAGCTCCTACAATGAGCAGTTCTTC. It yields the protein CASRRLPESSYNEQFF. The rearrangement joins TRBV28 to TRBJ2-1; no firm D call. Per the germline V gene, CDR1 is MDHEN and CDR2 is SYDVKM. The CDR3 extends over 16 amino acids. Trimming removed 6 bases at V and 0 bases at J, with 15 bases between.

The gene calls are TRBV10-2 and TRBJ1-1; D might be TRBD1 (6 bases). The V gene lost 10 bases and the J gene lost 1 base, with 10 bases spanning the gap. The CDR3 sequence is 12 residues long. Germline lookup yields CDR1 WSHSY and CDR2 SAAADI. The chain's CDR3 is CATEQGNTEAFF. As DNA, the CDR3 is TGCGCCACCGAACAGGGGAACACTGAAGCTTTCTTT.

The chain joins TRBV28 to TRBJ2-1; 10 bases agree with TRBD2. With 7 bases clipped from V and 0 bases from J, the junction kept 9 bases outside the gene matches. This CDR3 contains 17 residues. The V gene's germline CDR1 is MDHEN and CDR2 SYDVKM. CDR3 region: CASILSGTSVSYNEQFF. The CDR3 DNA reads TGTGCCAGCATTCTCTCCGGGACTAGCGTCTCCTACAATGAGCAGTTCTTC.

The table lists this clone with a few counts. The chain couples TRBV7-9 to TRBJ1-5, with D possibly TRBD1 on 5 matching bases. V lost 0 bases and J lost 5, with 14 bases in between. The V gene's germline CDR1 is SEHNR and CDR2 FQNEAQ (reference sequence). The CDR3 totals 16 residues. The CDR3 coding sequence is TGTGCCAGCAGCTTAGCTTTGGGGGATGGGGATCAGCCCCAGCATTTT. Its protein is CASSLALGDGDQPQHF.

The CDR3 sequence is CASSQSRAGGNSPLHF. CDR3 sequence (DNA): TGCGCCAGCAGCCAATCCCGGGCAGGGGGTAATTCACCCCTCCACTTT. The rearrangement joins TRBV4-3 to TRBJ1-6; 7 nucleotides agree with TRBD1. Germline values: CDR1 LGHNA, CDR2 YSLEER. J lost 6 bases, V lost 2 bases, and 7 bases had no gene match. CDR3 length equals 16 residues.

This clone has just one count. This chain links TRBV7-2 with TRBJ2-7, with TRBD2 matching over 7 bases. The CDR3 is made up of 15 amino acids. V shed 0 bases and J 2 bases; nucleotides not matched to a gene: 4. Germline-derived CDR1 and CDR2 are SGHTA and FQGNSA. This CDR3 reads CASSLAGRGAYEQYF. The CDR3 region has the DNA TGTGCCAGCAGCTTAGCGGGCCGGGGGGCCTACGAGCAGTACTTC.

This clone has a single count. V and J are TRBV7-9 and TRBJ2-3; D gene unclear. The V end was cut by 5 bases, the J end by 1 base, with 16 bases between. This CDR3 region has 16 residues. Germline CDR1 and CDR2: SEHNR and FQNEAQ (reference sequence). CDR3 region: CASSQTLPRRTDTQYF. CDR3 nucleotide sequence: TGTGCCAGCAGCCAAACCCTGCCCCGCCGCACAGATACGCAGTATTTT.

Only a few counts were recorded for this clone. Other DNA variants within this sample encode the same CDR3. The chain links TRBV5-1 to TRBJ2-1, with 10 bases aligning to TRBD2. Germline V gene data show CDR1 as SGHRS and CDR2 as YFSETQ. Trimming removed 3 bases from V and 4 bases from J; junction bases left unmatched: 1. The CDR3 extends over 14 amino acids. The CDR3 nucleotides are TGCGCCAGCAGCTGGACTAGCGGTTACAATGAGCAGTTCTTC. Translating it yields CASSWTSGYNEQFF.

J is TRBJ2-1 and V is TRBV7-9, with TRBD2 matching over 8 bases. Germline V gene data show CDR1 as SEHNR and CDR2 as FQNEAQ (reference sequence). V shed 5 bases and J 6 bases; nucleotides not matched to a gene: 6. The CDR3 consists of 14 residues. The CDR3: CASSHPGLANEQFF. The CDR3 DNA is TGTGCCAGCAGCCACCCCGGACTAGCCAATGAGCAGTTCTTC.

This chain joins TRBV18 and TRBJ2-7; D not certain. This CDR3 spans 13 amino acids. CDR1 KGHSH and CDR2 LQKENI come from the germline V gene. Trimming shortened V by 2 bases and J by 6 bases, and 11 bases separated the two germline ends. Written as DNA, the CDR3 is TGTGCCAGCTCACCAGAGCTCCGCGGCGAGCAGTACTTC. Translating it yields CASSPELRGEQYF.

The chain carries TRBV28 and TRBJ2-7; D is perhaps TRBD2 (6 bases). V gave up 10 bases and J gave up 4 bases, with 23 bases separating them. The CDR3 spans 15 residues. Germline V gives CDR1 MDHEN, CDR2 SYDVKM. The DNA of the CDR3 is TGTGCCACCAATTGGGGGACTCGACCAGTTTACGAGCAGTACTTC. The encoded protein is CATNWGTRPVYEQYF. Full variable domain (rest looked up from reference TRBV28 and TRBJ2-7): DVKVTQSSRYLVKRTGEKVFLECVQDMDHENMFWYRQDPGLGLRLIYFSYDVKMKEKGDIPEGYSVSREKKERFSLILESASTNQTSMYLCATNWGTRPVYEQYFGPGTRLTVT.

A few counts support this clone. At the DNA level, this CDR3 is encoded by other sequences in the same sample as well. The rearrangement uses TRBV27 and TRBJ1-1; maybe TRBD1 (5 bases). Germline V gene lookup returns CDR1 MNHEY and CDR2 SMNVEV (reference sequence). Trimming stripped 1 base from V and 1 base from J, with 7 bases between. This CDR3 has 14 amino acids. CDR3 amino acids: CASSLFRGNTEAFF. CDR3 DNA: TGTGCCAGCAGTTTATTTAGGGGGAACACTGAAGCTTTCTTT.

The CDR3 region has the DNA TGTGCCAGCAGCTTAGTGGGACAGGGGCACGTAAGCATTCAGTACTTC. The encoded protein is CASSLVGQGHVSIQYF. This sequence joins TRBV11-2 and TRBJ2-4; 10 bases map to TRBD1. The CDR3 runs 16 residues. Germline CDR1 reads SGHAT; CDR2 reads FQNNGV. After removal of 1 base from V and 9 bases from J, the junction contained 9 bases not matched to a gene.

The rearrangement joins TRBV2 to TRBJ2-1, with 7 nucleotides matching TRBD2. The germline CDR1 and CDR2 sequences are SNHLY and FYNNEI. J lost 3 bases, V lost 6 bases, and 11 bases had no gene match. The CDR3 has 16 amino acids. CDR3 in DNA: TGTGCCAGCAGCTGGGTTTATGGCGGGGGCTACAATGAGCAGTTCTTC. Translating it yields CASSWVYGGGYNEQFF.

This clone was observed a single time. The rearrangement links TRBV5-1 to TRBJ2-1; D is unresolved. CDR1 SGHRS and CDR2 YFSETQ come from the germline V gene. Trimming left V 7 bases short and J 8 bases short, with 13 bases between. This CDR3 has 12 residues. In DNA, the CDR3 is TGCGCCAGCCAGTCGCGAGGCGATGAGCAGTTCTTC. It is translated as CASQSRGDEQFF.

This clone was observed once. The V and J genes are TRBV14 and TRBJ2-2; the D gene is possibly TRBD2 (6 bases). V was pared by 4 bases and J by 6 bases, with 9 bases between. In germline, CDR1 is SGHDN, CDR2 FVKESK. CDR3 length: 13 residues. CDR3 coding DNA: TGTGCCAGCAGCCCCGGACTATCCGGGGAGCTGTTTTTT. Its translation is CASSPGLSGELFF.

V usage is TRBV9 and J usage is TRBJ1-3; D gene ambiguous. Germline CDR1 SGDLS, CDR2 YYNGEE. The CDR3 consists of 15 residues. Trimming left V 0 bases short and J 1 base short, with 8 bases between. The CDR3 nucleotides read TGTGCCAGCAGCGTAGGGCAGTGGTCTGGAAACACCATATATTTT. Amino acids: CASSVGQWSGNTIYF.

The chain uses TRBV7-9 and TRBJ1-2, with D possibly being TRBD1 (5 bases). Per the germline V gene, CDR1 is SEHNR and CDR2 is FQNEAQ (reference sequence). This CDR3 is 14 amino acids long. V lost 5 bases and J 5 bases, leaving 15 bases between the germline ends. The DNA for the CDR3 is TGTGCCAGCAGCCCAAATACGGGGCTTTATGGCTACACCTTC. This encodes CASSPNTGLYGYTF.

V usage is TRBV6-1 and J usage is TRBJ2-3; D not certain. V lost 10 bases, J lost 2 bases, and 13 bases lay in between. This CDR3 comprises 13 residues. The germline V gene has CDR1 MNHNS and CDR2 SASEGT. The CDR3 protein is CATDPHYTDTQYF. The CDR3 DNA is TGTGCCACCGACCCTCACTACACAGATACGCAGTATTTT.

CDR3 protein: CASSYGGGRAEAFF. CDR3 bases: TGTGCCAGCAGTTACGGGGGAGGACGGGCTGAAGCTTTCTTT. The rearrangement links TRBV27 to TRBJ1-1; possibly TRBD1 for D (5 bases). V gave up 4 bases and J gave up 6 bases, with 15 bases separating them. From germline, CDR1 is MNHEY and CDR2 SMNVEV (reference sequence). This CDR3 is built from 14 residues.

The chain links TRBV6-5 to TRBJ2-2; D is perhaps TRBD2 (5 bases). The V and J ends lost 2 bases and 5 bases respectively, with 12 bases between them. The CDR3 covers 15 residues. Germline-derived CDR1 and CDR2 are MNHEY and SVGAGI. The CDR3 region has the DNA TGTGCCAGCAGTTACGATGGAGGTGGGACCGGGGAGCTGTTTTTT. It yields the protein CASSYDGGGTGELFF.

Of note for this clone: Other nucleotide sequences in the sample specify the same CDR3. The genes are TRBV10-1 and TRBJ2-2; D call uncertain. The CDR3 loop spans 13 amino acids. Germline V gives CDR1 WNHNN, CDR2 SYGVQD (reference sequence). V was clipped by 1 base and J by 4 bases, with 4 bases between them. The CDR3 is CASSEWVTGELFF. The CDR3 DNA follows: TGCGCCAGCAGTGAGTGGGTCACCGGGGAGCTGTTTTTT.